The 8 T cell receptor beta chains listed next were all sequenced from one sample in a study of shared clonotypes between healthy human individuals. The protocol was immunoSEQ multiplex PCR, while the TCRdb copy is restricted to in-frame clones and leaves out a portion. The sample gives roughly 2.6 million clones, just over 90% of which show up once; 0.13% to 0.15% is in the top ten. Sequencing was performed on naive CD4+ T cells sorted from blood. Subset of the sample: CD45RA+ positively selected. These receptors were taken from a man aged 18 to 29 in good health.

The gene calls are TRBV4-1 and TRBJ2-4, with 8 bases lining up with TRBD2. The CDR3 is 15 residues long. CDR1 and CDR2 from the germline V gene are MGHRA and YSYEKL. The J segment lost 6 bases and the V segment lost 0 bases, leaving 4 bases of the junction unmatched. CDR3 loop: CASSQDPGGGNIQYF. The CDR3 bases are TGCGCCAGCAGCCAAGATCCGGGAGGGGGAAACATTCAGTACTTC.

V is TRBV5-1 and J is TRBJ2-7, with 7 bases that match TRBD1. Looked up from germline, CDR1 is SGHRS and CDR2 is YFSETQ. Germline trimming cut 2 bases from V and 6 bases from J; bases unmatched to any gene: 5. This CDR3 comprises 13 residues. The CDR3 DNA follows: TGCGCCAGCAGCTTTGACAGGGTGGGCGAGCAGTACTTC. Protein sequence: CASSFDRVGEQYF.

The chain joins TRBV6-9 to TRBJ1-4; 9 nucleotides line up with TRBD1. With V trimmed by 6 bases and J by 4 bases, 9 bases remained unmatched. This CDR3 is 16 amino acids long. Germline V gives CDR1 MNHGY, CDR2 SVAAGI. Here the CDR3 reads CASSWGGQGNNEKLFF. Written as DNA, the CDR3 is TGTGCCAGCAGCTGGGGGGGACAGGGTAATAATGAAAAACTGTTTTTT.

This chain joins TRBV30 and TRBJ1-2; unclear D gene. The CDR3 covers 16 residues. V lost 2 bases and J lost 3, with 19 bases in between. Germline V gives CDR1 GTSNPN, CDR2 SVGIG (reference sequence). CDR3 protein: CAWSFSSTVSYYGYTF. CDR3 nucleotides: TGTGCCTGGAGTTTTTCATCGACTGTTTCCTACTATGGCTACACCTTC.

This clone was counted between two and nine times. The V and J genes are TRBV27 and TRBJ1-2; 8 positions agree with TRBD1. The length of the CDR3 is 14 residues. V was clipped by 7 bases and J by 8 bases; unmatched bases: 12. Germline V CDR1 and CDR2: MNHEY, SMNVEV (reference sequence). CDR3 DNA sequence: TGTGCCAGCACCTCCAGCAGCAGGGGGCGAGGCTACACCTTC. Translating gives CASTSSSRGRGYTF.

The chain carries TRBV7-9 and TRBJ1-4, with unresolved D. The germline V and J ends were trimmed by 1 base and 6 bases, with 12 bases remaining between them. The CDR3 sequence is 15 residues long. Germline V gene lookup returns CDR1 SEHNR and CDR2 FQNEAQ (reference sequence). CDR3 sequence reads: CASSLGARRDEKLFF. The CDR3 DNA sequence: TGTGCCAGCAGCTTAGGGGCCAGAAGAGATGAAAAACTGTTTTTT.

This clone came up once. V gene TRBV10-1 combines with J gene TRBJ2-3; possibly TRBD1 for D (6 bases). Trimming took off 0 bases at V and 3 bases at J, with 10 bases between the two ends. The CDR3 sequence is 15 residues long. Per the germline V gene, CDR1 is WNHNN and CDR2 is SYGVQD (reference sequence). DNA of the CDR3: TGCGCCAGCAGTGAGTCTCAGGGGAAGACAGATACGCAGTATTTT. Protein: CASSESQGKTDTQYF.

V and J are TRBV7-8 and TRBJ2-2; D could derive from TRBD1 or TRBD2 (6 bases each). The ends were cut back, 7 bases at V and 2 bases at J, with 14 bases in the middle. This CDR3 has 15 residues. Germline CDR1 and CDR2: SGHVS and FQNEAQ. The chain's CDR3 is CASTLEGGNTGELFF. The CDR3 bases are TGTGCCAGCACCCTCGAGGGGGGAAACACCGGGGAGCTGTTTTTT.